The 19 T cell receptor beta chains reported below all come from one sample, sequenced in a study of blood T cell repertoires in COVID-19. Using immunoSEQ multiplex PCR, the repertoire was profiled, and TCRdb retains in-frame clones only, with some absent. The sample contains approximately 170,000 clones, approximately 81% of which appear only once. What was sequenced was peripheral blood. These receptors all stem from a woman older than 75 with active or convalescent COVID-19.

The chain joins TRBV29-1 to TRBJ1-1; TRBD1 aligns across 9 bases. The CDR3 runs to 15 residues. The V gene's germline CDR1 is SQVTM and CDR2 ANQGSEA. The ends lost 6 bases at V and 1 base at J; junction bases unmatched: 9. The CDR3 sequence: CSVGGTGKGNTEAFF. In nucleotides, the CDR3 is TGCAGCGTGGGTGGGACAGGGAAGGGGAACACTGAAGCTTTCTTT. The complete variable domain, with remaining parts taken from reference TRBV29-1 and TRBJ1-1, reads SAVISQKPSRDICQRGTSLTIQCQVDSQVTMMFWYRQQPGQSLTLIATANQGSEATYESGFVIDKFPISRPNLTFSTLTVSNMSPEDSSIYLCSVGGTGKGNTEAFFGQGTRLTVV.

V is TRBV7-2 and J is TRBJ2-3, with 8 bases aligning to TRBD1. This CDR3 comprises 15 residues. Germline CDR1 SGHTA, CDR2 FQGNSA. V lost 1 base, J lost 5 bases, and 5 bases stayed unmatched. CDR3 DNA sequence: TGTGCCAGCAGCTTAGTTTGGACAGGGAGAGATACGCAGTATTTT. It specifies CASSLVWTGRDTQYF. The full variable domain, with the rest looked up from reference TRBV7-2 and TRBJ2-3, is GAGVSQSPSNKVTEKGKDVELRCDPISGHTALYWYRQSLGQGLEFLIYFQGNSAPDKSGLPSDRFSAERTGGSVSTLTIQRTQQEDSAVYLCASSLVWTGRDTQYFGPGTRLTVL.

This chain joins TRBV28 and TRBJ1-2, with TRBD1 matching 8 bases. Per germline, CDR1 MDHEN and CDR2 SYDVKM. This CDR3 has 12 residues. Unmatched junction bases numbered 2, after V lost 6 bases and J lost 5 bases. In nucleotides, the CDR3 is TGTGCCAGCAGCTGGACAGGGTATGGCTACACCTTC. Translated: CASSWTGYGYTF.

V and J are TRBV7-9 and TRBJ1-4, with 9 bases identical to TRBD1. With 5 bases clipped from V and 5 bases from J, the junction kept 3 bases outside the gene matches. The CDR3 is 14 amino acids. Germline V gene data show CDR1 as SEHNR and CDR2 as FQNEAQ (reference sequence). The CDR3 protein is CASSRGTGNEKLFF. The CDR3 region has the DNA TGTGCCAGCAGCCGCGGGACAGGGAATGAAAAACTGTTTTTT.

This chain uses TRBV7-2 with TRBJ1-1, with D possibly matching TRBD1 (5 bases). From germline, CDR1 is SGHTA and CDR2 FQGNSA. The CDR3 runs to 13 residues. V gave up 5 bases and J gave up 5 bases, with 12 bases separating them. The CDR3 bases are TGTGCCAGCAGCCCCCGCAGGGTGACTGAAGCTTTCTTT. This translates into CASSPRRVTEAFF.

The rearrangement joins TRBV29-1 to TRBJ2-2; 9 bases agree with TRBD2. CDR1 and CDR2 from the germline V gene are SQVTM and ANQGSEA. V lost 7 bases and J lost 4; bases outside the gene matches: 7. The CDR3 runs 14 residues. CDR3 nucleotides: TGCAGCGCAACGGGACTAGCCTCCACCGGGGAGCTGTTTTTT. It encodes CSATGLASTGELFF.

This clone was recorded once. The rearrangement links TRBV28 to TRBJ1-1; a weak D match, TRBD1 (6 bases). Trimming took 5 bases from V and 3 from J, leaving 16 bases between them. Germline loops: CDR1 MDHEN, CDR2 SYDVKM. CDR3 length: 15 amino acids. CDR3 DNA: TGTGCCAGCAGTAGGCAGGGGCGCCTGGACACTGAAGCTTTCTTT. It encodes CASSRQGRLDTEAFF. The full variable domain, completed using reference TRBV28 and TRBJ1-1, is DVKVTQSSRYLVKRTGEKVFLECVQDMDHENMFWYRQDPGLGLRLIYFSYDVKMKEKGDIPEGYSVSREKKERFSLILESASTNQTSMYLCASSRQGRLDTEAFFGQGTRLTVV.

The gene calls are TRBV6-5 and TRBJ2-6; unclear D gene. This CDR3 contains 16 residues. CDR1 and CDR2 from the germline V gene are MNHEY and SVGAGI. Trimming removed 0 bases at V and 4 bases at J, with 10 bases between. This CDR3 is CASSYSSPRGANVLTF. As DNA, the CDR3 is TGTGCCAGCAGTTACTCTTCCCCACGGGGGGCCAACGTCCTGACTTTC.

The chain couples TRBV5-1 to TRBJ1-4; D possibly corresponds to TRBD1 (5 bases). Deletions cut 0 bases from V and 6 bases from J, with 6 bases between. The CDR3 has 13 residues. Germline CDR1 SGHRS, CDR2 YFSETQ. The CDR3: CASSLEGDEKLFF. Here the CDR3 DNA reads TGCGCCAGCAGCTTGGAAGGGGATGAAAAACTGTTTTTT.

The rearrangement uses TRBV15 and TRBJ2-1; 10 nucleotides agree with TRBD2. V lost 0 bases, J lost 7 bases, and 6 bases stayed unmatched. The germline V gene has CDR1 LNHNV and CDR2 YYDKDF (reference sequence). There are 16 residues in the CDR3. The CDR3 protein is CATSREHSGRRNEQFF. CDR3 in DNA: TGTGCCACCAGCAGAGAACATAGCGGGAGGAGGAATGAGCAGTTCTTC.

This sequence joins TRBV12-5 and TRBJ2-1; D perhaps matches TRBD1 (8 bases). This CDR3 is built from 17 residues. The germline V gene has CDR1 LGHNT and CDR2 FRNRAP. The germline V and J ends were trimmed by 6 bases and 4 bases, with 22 bases remaining between them. The CDR3 reads CASGSGSGTGVYNEQFF. As DNA, the CDR3 is TGTGCTAGTGGATCAGGAAGCGGGACAGGAGTGTACAATGAGCAGTTCTTC.

In its sample, this clone was seen once. The CDR3 reads CASSHSAYEQYF. The CDR3 nucleotides are TGTGCCAGCAGCCATTCAGCCTACGAGCAGTACTTC. The gene calls are TRBV3-1 (or the pseudogene TRBV3-2) and TRBJ2-7, with D unresolved. V lost 3 bases and J lost 2, with 5 bases in between. The CDR3 runs 12 residues. CDR1 and CDR2 from the germline V gene are LGHDT and YNNKEL (reference sequence).

This rearrangement joins TRBV28 to TRBJ2-3; TRBD2 might be the D (6 bases). The length of the CDR3 is 14 residues. Trimming pared 4 bases from V and 10 bases from J, leaving 18 bases between. CDR1 MDHEN and CDR2 SYDVKM come from the germline V gene. The CDR3: CASSSPGDRQPQYF. The CDR3 DNA sequence: TGTGCCAGCAGTTCCCCGGGGGACCGCCAACCGCAGTATTTT.

J is TRBJ2-7 and V is TRBV7-8; no definite D call. Per the germline V gene, CDR1 is SGHVS and CDR2 is FQNEAQ. CDR3 length: 16 amino acids. The V gene lost 2 bases and the J gene lost 0 bases, with 14 bases spanning the gap. CDR3 region: CASSLYTSIPSYEQYF. DNA of the CDR3: TGTGCCAGCAGCTTATATACAAGTATACCCTCCTACGAGCAGTACTTC.

This clone was recorded a few times. This chain links TRBV5-6 with TRBJ1-6; 10 bases agree with TRBD1. Germline V gene data show CDR1 as SGHDT and CDR2 as YYEEEE. The CDR3 length is 16 residues. V trimming: 2 bases; J trimming: 7 bases; junction bases outside the gene matches: 6. In DNA, the CDR3 is TGTGCCAGCAGCTTAGGTTGGGGACAGGGGAATTCACCCCTCCACTTT. It translates to CASSLGWGQGNSPLHF.

For this clone: The same CDR3 is also encoded by other DNA sequences in this sample. The V call is TRBV29-1, the J call TRBJ1-2, with a tentative D call TRBD1 (6 bases). V lost 3 bases and J 0 bases, leaving 11 bases between the germline ends. The germline V gene has CDR1 SQVTM and CDR2 ANQGSEA. The CDR3 extends over 14 amino acids. The CDR3 nucleotides are TGCAGCGTTGACAGGGGACCCTCTAACTATGGCTACACCTTC. Protein: CSVDRGPSNYGYTF.

This chain uses TRBV6-5 with TRBJ1-1; D possibly corresponds to TRBD1 (6 bases). The CDR3 is 14 residues long. The germline V and J ends were trimmed by 5 bases and 6 bases, with 16 bases remaining between them. Looked up from germline, CDR1 is MNHEY and CDR2 is SVGAGI. DNA of the CDR3: TGTGCCAGCAGTATAAACGGTGAGGGGGCTGAAGCTTTCTTT. Its translation is CASSINGEGAEAFF.

This chain connects TRBV2 to TRBJ1-3; 7 nucleotides agree with TRBD1. V lost 1 base and J lost 1; bases outside the gene matches: 1. Germline V lookup: CDR1 SNHLY, CDR2 FYNNEI. CDR3 length equals 15 residues. This CDR3 reads CASSEEGASGNTIYF. DNA for the CDR3: TGTGCCAGCAGTGAAGAGGGGGCGTCTGGAAACACCATATATTTT.

This clone was detected only a few times. The J gene is TRBJ2-3, the V gene TRBV7-9; 9 bases agree with TRBD2. After removal of 5 bases from V and 2 bases from J, the junction contained 8 bases not matched to a gene. The germline V gene has CDR1 SEHNR and CDR2 FQNEAQ (reference sequence). The CDR3 is 16 amino acids. DNA of the CDR3: TGTGCCAGCAGCCGTCTTAGCGGGAGTGACACAGATACGCAGTATTTT. Translated, it gives CASSRLSGSDTDTQYF.